This TCR beta chain was identified during a study of blood T cell repertoires in COVID-19. The CDR3 extends over 18 amino acids. V shed 0 bases and J shed 0 bases, with 15 bases lying between them. Per germline, CDR1 MNHEY and CDR2 SVGEGT. This clone has a handful of counts. Produced via immunoSEQ multiplex PCR; TCRdb's table is partial and in-frame only. The table shows 150,000 to 200,000 clones, with approximately 80% occurring only once. The V gene is TRBV6-2 or TRBV6-3, the J gene TRBJ1-3; D is possibly TRBD1 (5 bases). The material sequenced was PBMCs or T cells enriched from blood (not recorded which). The clonotype was recovered from a man between 65 and 85 years old who had been exposed to COVID-19. The CDR3 loop is CASSYSHSTVPSGNTIYF. The CDR3 DNA is TGTGCCAGCAGTTACTCGCATTCGACAGTTCCCTCTGGAAACACCATATATTTT.